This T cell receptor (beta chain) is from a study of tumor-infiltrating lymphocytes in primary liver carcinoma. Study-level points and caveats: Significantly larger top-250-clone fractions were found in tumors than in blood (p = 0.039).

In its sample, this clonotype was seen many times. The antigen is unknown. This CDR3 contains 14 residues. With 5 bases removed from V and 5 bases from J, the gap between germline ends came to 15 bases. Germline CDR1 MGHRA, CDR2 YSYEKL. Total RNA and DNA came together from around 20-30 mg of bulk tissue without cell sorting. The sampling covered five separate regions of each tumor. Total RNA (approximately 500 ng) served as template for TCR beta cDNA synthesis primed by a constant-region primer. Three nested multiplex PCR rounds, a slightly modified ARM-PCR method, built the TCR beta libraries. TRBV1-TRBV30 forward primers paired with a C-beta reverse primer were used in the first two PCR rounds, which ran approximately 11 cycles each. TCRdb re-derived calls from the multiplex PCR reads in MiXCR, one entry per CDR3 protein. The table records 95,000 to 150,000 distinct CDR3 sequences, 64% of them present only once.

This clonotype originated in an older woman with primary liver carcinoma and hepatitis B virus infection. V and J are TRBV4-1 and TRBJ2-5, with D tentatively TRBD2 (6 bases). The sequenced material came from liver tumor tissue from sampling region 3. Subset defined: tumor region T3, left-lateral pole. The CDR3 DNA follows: TGCGCCAGCAGCAAGCGCGCCCGGGAGGAGACCCAGTACTTC. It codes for CASSKRAREETQYF.